This is a list of T cell receptor beta chains from one sample in a study of T cell responses to AZD1222 COVID-19 vaccine. Produced via immunoSEQ multiplex PCR; TCRdb's table is partial and in-frame only. The data contain roughly 45,000 clones, about 80% of them singletons. The sample in question was peripheral blood, obtained on day 0 of AZD1222 vaccination. The receptors stem from an adult in good health. Each CDR3 is given with its conserved first and last residue. Each record gives: D gene, clone size, J gene, V gene, CDR3 protein, CDR3 DNA. The D gene is left open where the match is weak. Size is omitted from some rows. Given values are once, few, many or a class for expanded clones.

>-|-|TRBJ2-7|TRBV6-2/TRBV6-3
CASSPQGRGRSSYEQYF
TGTGCCAGCAGCCCCCAGGGGAGAGGGAGGAGCTCCTACGAGCAGTACTTC
>TRBD1|-|TRBJ1-6|TRBV28
CASSLRRGLGNSPLHF
TGTGCCAGCAGTCTCCGCAGGGGGCTAGGAAATTCACCCCTCCACTTT
>-|-|TRBJ1-3|TRBV7-9
CASSLDVGGSGNTIYF
TGTGCCAGCAGCTTAGATGTAGGGGGCTCTGGAAACACCATATATTTT
>-|-|TRBJ1-2|TRBV7-9
CASSPGGEAGYTF
TGTGCCAGCAGCCCCGGTGGGGAGGCTGGCTACACCTTC
>TRBD2|-|TRBJ2-5|TRBV19
CASSNSGGQETQYF
TGTGCCAGTAGTAATAGCGGGGGACAAGAGACCCAGTACTTC
>-|-|TRBJ2-1|TRBV7-9
CASSPSRRSYNEQFF
TGTGCCAGCAGCCCCAGCCGTCGCTCCTACAATGAGCAGTTCTTC
>TRBD1|-|TRBJ2-7|TRBV28
CASSLPGGEQYF
TGTGCCAGCAGTTTGCCAGGGGGAGAGCAGTACTTC
>-|few|TRBJ1-6|TRBV5-1
CASSLGFGAESPLHF
TGCGCCAGCAGCTTGGGATTCGGGGCGGAGTCACCCCTCCACTTT
>TRBD2|-|TRBJ2-1|TRBV7-2
CASSLAPVTSGMYNEQFF
TGTGCCAGCAGCTTAGCGCCTGTGACTAGCGGGATGTACAATGAGCAGTTCTTC
>-|-|TRBJ1-6|TRBV6-5
CASSHDPGGLRALHF
TGTGCCAGCAGTCATGACCCGGGGGGACTGAGGGCCCTCCACTTT
>-|-|TRBJ2-3|TRBV5-1
CASSLVAEGTDTQYF
TGCGCCAGCAGCTTGGTGGCAGAGGGCACAGATACGCAGTATTTT
>-|once|TRBJ1-2|TRBV10-3
CAISEVPREDYGYTF
TGTGCCATCAGTGAGGTCCCCAGGGAGGACTATGGCTACACCTTC
>TRBD1|-|TRBJ1-2|TRBV29-1
CSATGGANYGYTF
TGCAGCGCGACAGGGGGGGCTAACTATGGCTACACCTTC
>-|once|TRBJ2-1|TRBV2
CASRSTTVRGYNEQFF
TGTGCCAGCAGAAGCACTACGGTTAGGGGGTACAATGAGCAGTTCTTC
>-|-|TRBJ1-5|TRBV12-3/TRBV12-4
CASSLATDQPQHF
TGTGCCAGCAGTTTAGCGACGGATCAGCCCCAGCATTTT
>-|-|TRBJ2-7|TRBV5-1
CASSVGTRYEQYF
TGCGCCAGCAGCGTGGGGACCAGGTACGAGCAGTACTTC
>-|-|TRBJ2-3|TRBV10-1
CASSEGGTSYPDTQYF
TGCGCCAGCAGTGAGGGAGGGACAAGCTACCCAGATACGCAGTATTTT
>TRBD1|-|TRBJ2-3|TRBV5-8
CASRPWGTVESTDTQYF
TGTGCCAGCAGACCCTGGGGGACAGTGGAATCCACAGATACGCAGTATTTT
>TRBD1|once|TRBJ2-7|TRBV10-3
CATTPSQDRGIYEQYF
TGTGCCACCACACCTTCCCAGGACAGGGGGATCTACGAGCAGTACTTC
>-|-|TRBJ2-2|TRBV5-6
CASSFNPGGGGELFF
TGTGCCAGCAGCTTTAATCCGGGGGGCGGCGGGGAGCTGTTTTTT
>TRBD1|few|TRBJ2-1|TRBV27
CASSLDRGKWFF
TGTGCCAGCAGTTTAGACAGGGGTAAGTGGTTCTTC
>TRBD2|-|TRBJ2-1|TRBV27
CASSRREGDEQFF
TGTGCCAGCAGTCGGCGGGAGGGGGATGAGCAGTTCTTC
>-|-|TRBJ1-6|TRBV29-1
CSVSNEINSPLHF
TGCAGCGTTTCAAACGAAATCAATTCACCCCTCCACTTT
>TRBD1|-|TRBJ1-2|TRBV6-6
CASRHLTGEHGGYTF
TGTGCCAGCAGACACTTGACAGGGGAACACGGCGGCTACACCTTC
>-|-|TRBJ2-3|TRBV24-1
CATSDQTRSADTQYF
TGTGCCACCAGTGATCAAACTAGGTCTGCAGATACGCAGTATTTT
>TRBD1|-|TRBJ1-6|TRBV9
CASSVGAGGGSLLHF
TGTGCCAGCAGCGTAGGAGCAGGGGGCGGATCTCTCCTCCACTTT
>TRBD2|-|TRBJ2-3|TRBV18
CASSPPRSGRAADTQYF
TGTGCCAGCTCACCACCTCGCAGCGGGAGGGCCGCAGATACGCAGTATTTT
>-|-|TRBJ2-3|TRBV7-8
CASSSNLGTDTQYF
TGTGCCAGCAGCTCCAACCTAGGCACAGATACGCAGTATTTT
>TRBD1|-|TRBJ2-4|TRBV5-4
CAVQGQGWAKNIQYF
TGTGCCGTCCAGGGACAGGGGTGGGCCAAAAACATTCAGTACTTC
>-|-|TRBJ2-3|TRBV28
CASSAPPLTITDTQYF
TGTGCCAGCAGCGCGCCGCCACTTACCATCACAGATACGCAGTATTTT
>-|-|TRBJ1-1|TRBV5-1
CASSPGASWTEAFF
TGCGCCAGCTCTCCGGGTGCGTCGTGGACTGAAGCTTTCTTT
>-|few|TRBJ1-6|TRBV3-1/TRBV3-2
CASSQVASGKRGSPLHF
TGTGCCAGCAGCCAAGTCGCGTCAGGCAAAAGAGGTTCACCCCTCCACTTT
>TRBD2|-|TRBJ2-1|TRBV24-1
CATSDRTRTNEQFF
TGTGCCACCAGTGACAGGACTAGGACTAATGAGCAGTTCTTC
>TRBD2|-|TRBJ2-3|TRBV11-2
CASSGTSGGRTDTQYF
TGTGCCAGCAGCGGGACTAGCGGGGGCAGGACAGATACGCAGTATTTT
>-|few|TRBJ2-7|TRBV5-1
CASSLAPQSTKIEQYF
TGCGCCAGCAGCTTGGCCCCACAGAGTACTAAGATTGAGCAGTACTTC
>-|-|TRBJ1-1|TRBV19
CASSIQGDWTEAFF
TGTGCCAGTAGTATACAGGGTGATTGGACTGAAGCTTTCTTT
>TRBD1|-|TRBJ1-5|TRBV19
CASTPGQGNQPQHF
TGTGCCAGCACGCCTGGACAGGGCAATCAGCCCCAGCATTTT
>-|-|TRBJ2-5|TRBV10-1
CASSEDETQYF
TGCGCCAGCAGTGAGGACGAGACCCAGTACTTC
>-|-|TRBJ2-1|TRBV28
CASSFSARGWEQFF
TGTGCCAGCAGTTTCTCGGCCAGGGGCTGGGAGCAGTTCTTC